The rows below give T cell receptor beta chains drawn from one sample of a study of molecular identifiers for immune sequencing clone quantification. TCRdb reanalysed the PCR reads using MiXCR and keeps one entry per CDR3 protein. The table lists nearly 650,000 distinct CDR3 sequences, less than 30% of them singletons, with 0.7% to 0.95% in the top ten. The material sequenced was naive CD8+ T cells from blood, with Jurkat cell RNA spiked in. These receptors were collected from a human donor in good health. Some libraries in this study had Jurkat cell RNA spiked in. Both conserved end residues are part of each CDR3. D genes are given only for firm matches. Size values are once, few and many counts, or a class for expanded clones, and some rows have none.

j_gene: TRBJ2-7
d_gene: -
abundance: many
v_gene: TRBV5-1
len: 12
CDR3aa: CASSLVLEEQYF
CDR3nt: TGCGCCAGCAGCTTGGTTTTGGAGGAGCAGTACTTC

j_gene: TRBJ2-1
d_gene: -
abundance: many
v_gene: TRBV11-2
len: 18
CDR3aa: CASSLVTPKVRDYNEQFF
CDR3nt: TGTGCCAGCAGCTTAGTGACACCCAAGGTTAGGGACTACAATGAGCAGTTCTTC

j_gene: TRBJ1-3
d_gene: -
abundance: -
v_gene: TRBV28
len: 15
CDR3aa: CASSHEERYGHTIYF
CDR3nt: TGTGCCAGCAGTCATGAGGAGCGGTATGGACACACCATATATTTT

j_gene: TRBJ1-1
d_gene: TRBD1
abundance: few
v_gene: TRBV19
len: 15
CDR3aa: CASMDREFMNTEAFF
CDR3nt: TGTGCCAGTATGGACAGGGAATTCATGAACACTGAAGCTTTCTTT

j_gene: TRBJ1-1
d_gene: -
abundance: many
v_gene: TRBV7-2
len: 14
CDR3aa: CASSPDSGSRGAFF
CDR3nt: TGTGCCAGCAGCCCGGACTCGGGCTCCCGGGGCGCTTTCTTT

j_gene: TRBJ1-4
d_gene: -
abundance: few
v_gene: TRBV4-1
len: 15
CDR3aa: CASSQDSAGAQKLFF
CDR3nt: TGCGCCAGCAGCCAAGACTCGGCAGGGGCCCAAAAACTGTTTTTT

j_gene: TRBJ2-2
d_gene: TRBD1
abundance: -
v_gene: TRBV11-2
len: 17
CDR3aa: CASSETTGGWYTGELFF
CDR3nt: TGTGCCAGCAGCGAAACGACAGGGGGTTGGTACACCGGGGAGCTGTTTTTT

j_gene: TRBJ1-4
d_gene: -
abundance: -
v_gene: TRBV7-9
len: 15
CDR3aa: CASSPRGRDSEKLYF
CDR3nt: TGTGCCAGCAGCCCGAGGGGGAGAGATAGTGAAAAACTGTATTTT

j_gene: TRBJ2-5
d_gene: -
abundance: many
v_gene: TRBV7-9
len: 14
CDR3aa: CASSSSTGQETQYF
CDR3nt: TGTGCCAGCAGCTCATCGACAGGACAAGAGACCCAGTACTTC

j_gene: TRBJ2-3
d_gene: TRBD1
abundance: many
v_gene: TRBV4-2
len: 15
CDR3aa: CASSQDGTGTDTQYF
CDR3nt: TGTGCCAGCAGCCAAGATGGGACAGGCACAGATACGCAGTATTTT

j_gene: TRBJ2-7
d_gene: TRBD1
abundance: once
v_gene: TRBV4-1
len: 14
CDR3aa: CASSWDRGPYGQYF
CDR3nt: TGCGCCAGCAGCTGGGACAGGGGGCCCTACGGGCAGTACTTC

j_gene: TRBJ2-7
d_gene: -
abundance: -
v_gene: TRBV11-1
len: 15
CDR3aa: CASRRVGTRSGEQYF
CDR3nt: TGTGCCAGCAGACGTGTTGGGACCAGATCGGGCGAGCAGTACTTC

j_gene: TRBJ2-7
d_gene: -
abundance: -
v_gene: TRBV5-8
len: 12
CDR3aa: CASSPTVREQYF
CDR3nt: TGTGCCAGCAGCCCCACCGTTCGGGAGCAGTACTTC

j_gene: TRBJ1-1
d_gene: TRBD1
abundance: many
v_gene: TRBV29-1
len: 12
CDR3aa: CSVRQGSTEAFF
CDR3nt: TGCAGCGTTAGACAGGGGAGCACTGAAGCTTTCTTT

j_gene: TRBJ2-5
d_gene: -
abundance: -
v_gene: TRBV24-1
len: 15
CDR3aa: CATSDAPHGRETQYF
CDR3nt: TGTGCCACCAGTGACGCCCCGCACGGCAGGGAGACCCAGTACTTC

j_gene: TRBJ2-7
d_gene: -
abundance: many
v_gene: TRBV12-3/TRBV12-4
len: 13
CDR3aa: CASRGGSAHEQYF
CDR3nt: TGTGCCAGCAGAGGGGGGTCGGCCCACGAGCAGTACTTC

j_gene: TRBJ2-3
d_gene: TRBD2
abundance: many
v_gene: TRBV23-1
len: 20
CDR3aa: CASSQSRRAGGPLSADTQYF
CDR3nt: TGCGCCAGCAGTCAATCACGCCGAGCGGGAGGGCCACTTTCGGCAGATACGCAGTATTTT

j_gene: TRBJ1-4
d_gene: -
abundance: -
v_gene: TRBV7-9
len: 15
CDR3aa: CASSLGSRGEEKLFF
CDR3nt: TGTGCCAGCAGCTTGGGATCGAGGGGAGAGGAAAAACTGTTTTTT

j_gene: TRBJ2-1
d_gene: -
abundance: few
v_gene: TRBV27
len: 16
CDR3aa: CASKGSGTPFWNEQFF
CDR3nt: TGTGCCAGCAAGGGAAGTGGGACCCCTTTTTGGAATGAGCAGTTCTTC

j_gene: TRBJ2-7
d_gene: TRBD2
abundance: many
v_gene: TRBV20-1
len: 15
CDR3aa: CSATSSGGTTYEQYF
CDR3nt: TGCAGTGCCACGTCTAGCGGGGGGACCACCTACGAGCAGTACTTC

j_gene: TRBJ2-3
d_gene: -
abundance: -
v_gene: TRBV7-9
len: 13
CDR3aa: CASLEPIADTQYF
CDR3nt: TGTGCCAGCCTGGAGCCGATAGCGGATACGCAGTATTTT

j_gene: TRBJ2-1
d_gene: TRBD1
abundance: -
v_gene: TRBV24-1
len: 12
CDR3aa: CATGTGLYEQFF
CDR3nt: TGTGCCACCGGGACAGGTTTGTATGAGCAGTTCTTC

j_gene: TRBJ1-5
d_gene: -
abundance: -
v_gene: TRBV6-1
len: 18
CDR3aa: CASSDTLSVLLEDQRQHF
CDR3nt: TGTGCCAGCAGTGATACACTCTCGGTCCTCCTGGAAGATCAGCGCCAGCATTTT

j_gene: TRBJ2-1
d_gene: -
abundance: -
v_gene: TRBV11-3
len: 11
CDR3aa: CASKGYGEQVF
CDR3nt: TGTGCCAGCAAAGGCTACGGTGAGCAGGTCTTC

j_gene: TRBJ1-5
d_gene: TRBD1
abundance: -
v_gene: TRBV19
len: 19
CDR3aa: CANPNPQGQAKDSNQPQHF
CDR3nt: TGTGCCAATCCGAACCCTCAGGGACAGGCGAAAGATAGCAATCAGCCCCAGCATTTT

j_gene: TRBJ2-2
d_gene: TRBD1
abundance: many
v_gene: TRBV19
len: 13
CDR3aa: CASSQGANGELFF
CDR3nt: TGTGCCAGTAGCCAGGGGGCGAACGGGGAGCTGTTTTTT

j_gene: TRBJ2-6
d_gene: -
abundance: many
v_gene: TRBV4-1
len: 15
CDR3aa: CASSLRLPGANVLTF
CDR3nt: TGCGCCAGCAGCCTCCGGCTGCCTGGGGCCAACGTCCTGACTTTC

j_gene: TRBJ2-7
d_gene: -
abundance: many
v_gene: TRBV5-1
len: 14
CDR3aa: CASSWLASSYEQYF
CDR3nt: TGCGCCAGCAGCTGGTTGGCCAGCTCCTACGAGCAGTACTTC

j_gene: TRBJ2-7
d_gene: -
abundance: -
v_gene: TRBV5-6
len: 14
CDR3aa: CASSFRDSTNEQYF
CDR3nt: TGTGCCAGCAGCTTCCGGGACTCAACGAACGAGCAGTACTTC

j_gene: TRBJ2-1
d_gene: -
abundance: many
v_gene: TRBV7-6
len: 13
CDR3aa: CASRLGGSNEQFF
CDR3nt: TGTGCCAGCAGACTTGGAGGAAGCAATGAGCAGTTCTTC

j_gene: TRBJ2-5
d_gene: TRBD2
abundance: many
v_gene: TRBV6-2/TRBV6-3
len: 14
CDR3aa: CATRPAGGQETQYF
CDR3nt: TGTGCCACCCGTCCAGCGGGGGGACAAGAGACCCAGTACTTC

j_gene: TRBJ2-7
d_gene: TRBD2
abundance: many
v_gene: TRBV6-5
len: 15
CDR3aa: CASSLFSGAYGEQYF
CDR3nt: TGTGCCAGCAGTTTGTTTAGCGGGGCCTATGGCGAGCAGTACTTC

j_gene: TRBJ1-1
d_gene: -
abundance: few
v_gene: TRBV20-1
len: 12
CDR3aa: CSANVMNTEAFF
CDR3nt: TGCAGTGCTAACGTGATGAACACTGAAGCTTTCTTT

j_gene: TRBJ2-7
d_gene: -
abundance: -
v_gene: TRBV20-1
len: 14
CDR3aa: CSARSQTSSYEQYF
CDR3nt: TGCAGTGCTAGATCACAGACGAGCTCCTACGAGCAGTACTTC

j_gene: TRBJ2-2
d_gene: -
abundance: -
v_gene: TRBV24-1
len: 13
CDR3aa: CATSLTNTGELFF
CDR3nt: TGTGCCACCTCCCTGACGAACACCGGGGAGCTGTTTTTT

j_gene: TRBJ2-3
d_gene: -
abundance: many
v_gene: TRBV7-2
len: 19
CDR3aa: CASSLLSARPPAYTDTQYF
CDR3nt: TGTGCCAGCAGCTTACTGAGTGCGCGACCCCCCGCTTACACAGATACGCAGTATTTT

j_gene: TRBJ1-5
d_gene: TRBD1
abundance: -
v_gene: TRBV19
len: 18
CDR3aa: CASSSTGTGGLRDQPQHF
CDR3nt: TGTGCCAGTAGTTCTACCGGGACAGGGGGATTAAGGGATCAGCCCCAGCATTTT

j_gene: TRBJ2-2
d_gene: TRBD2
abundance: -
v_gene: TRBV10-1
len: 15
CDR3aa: CASSDTGRATGELFF
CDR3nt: TGCGCCAGCAGTGACACCGGGAGGGCCACCGGGGAGCTGTTTTTT

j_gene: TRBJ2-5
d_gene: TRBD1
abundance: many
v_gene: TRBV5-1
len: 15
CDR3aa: CASSSGTGNQETQYF
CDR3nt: TGCGCCAGCAGCTCCGGGACAGGGAACCAAGAGACCCAGTACTTC

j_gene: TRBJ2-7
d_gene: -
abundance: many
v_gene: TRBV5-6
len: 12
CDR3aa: CASSLEDYEQYF
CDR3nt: TGTGCCAGCAGCTTGGAAGACTACGAGCAGTACTTC

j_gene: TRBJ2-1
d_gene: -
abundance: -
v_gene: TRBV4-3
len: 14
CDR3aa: CASSQLGPAAEQFF
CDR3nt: TGCGCCAGCAGCCAACTAGGCCCGGCGGCTGAGCAGTTCTTC